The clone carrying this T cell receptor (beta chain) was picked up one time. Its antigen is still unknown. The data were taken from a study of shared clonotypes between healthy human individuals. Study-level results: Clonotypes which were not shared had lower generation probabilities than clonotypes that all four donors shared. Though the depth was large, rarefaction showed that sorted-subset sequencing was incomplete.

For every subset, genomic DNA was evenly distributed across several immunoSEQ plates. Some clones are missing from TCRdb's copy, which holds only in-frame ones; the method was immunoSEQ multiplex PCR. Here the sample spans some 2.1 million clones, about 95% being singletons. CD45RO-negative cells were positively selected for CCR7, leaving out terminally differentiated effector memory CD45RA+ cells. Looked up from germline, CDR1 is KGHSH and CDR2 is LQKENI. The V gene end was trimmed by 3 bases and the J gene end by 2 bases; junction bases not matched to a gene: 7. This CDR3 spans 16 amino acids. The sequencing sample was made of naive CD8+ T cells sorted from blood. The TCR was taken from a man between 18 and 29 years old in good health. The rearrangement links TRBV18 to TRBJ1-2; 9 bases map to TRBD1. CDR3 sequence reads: CASSPPGTGNNYGYTF. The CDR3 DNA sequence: TGTGCCAGCTCACCGCCAGGGACAGGGAACAACTATGGCTACACCTTC.